These 9 T cell receptor beta chains originate from one sample sequenced in a study of Tregs in tolerant kidney transplant recipients. TCRdb's copy holds only in-frame clones and misses some; the assay was immunoSEQ multiplex PCR. The sample holds approximately 52,000 clones. Sequenced here: CD4+ T cells from blood, sampled before the transplant. These receptors originate from a human donor who received a combined kidney and bone marrow transplant.

Regarding this clone: The sequence runs out 3 residues before the end of the CDR3; the remainder is reconstructed from the germline J gene. The V and J genes are TRBV19 and TRBJ2-4; 10 bases line up with TRBD2. The CDR3 has 14 amino acids. The V gene end was trimmed by 9 bases and the J gene end by 6 bases; junction bases not matched to a gene: 8. Germline CDR1 and CDR2: LNHDA and SQIVND (reference sequence). The CDR3 spells CASKAGGGRNIQYF. The sequenced CDR3 bases are TGTGCCAGCAAAGCGGGAGGGGGCAGAAACATT.

Of note for this clone: Read sequence stops 3 residues before the CDR3 end, and the germline J gene provides the missing end. The chain uses TRBV30 and TRBJ1-5; possible D gene TRBD1, 5 bases. CDR3 length: 15 amino acids. Germline V CDR1 and CDR2: GTSNPN, SVGIG (reference sequence). The germline V and J ends were trimmed by 0 bases and 1 base, with 10 bases remaining between them. The CDR3 is CAWSVAGGSNQPQHF. The DNA read from the CDR3 is TGTGCCTGGAGTGTAGCGGGGGGAAGCAATCAGCCC.

CDR3 protein: CASSEASDAYGYTF. CDR3 bases read: TGTGCCAGCAGTGAAGCAAGCGACGCCTATGGC. V usage is TRBV2 and J usage is TRBJ1-2; D gene unclear. Read sequence stops 3 residues before the CDR3 end, and the germline J gene provides the missing end. In germline, CDR1 is SNHLY, CDR2 FYNNEI. The CDR3 totals 14 residues. V was shortened by 0 bases and J by 4 bases, with 9 bases between the two germline ends.

Comment on this clone: The read halts 3 residues ahead of the CDR3 end, with the missing end drawn from the germline J gene. The chain carries TRBV5-1 and TRBJ2-5, with 14 bases identical to TRBD2. The CDR3 is 16 amino acids. From germline, CDR1 is SGHRS and CDR2 YFSETQ. The V segment lost 4 bases and the J segment 5 bases; nucleotides outside the gene matches: 7. The sequenced part of the CDR3 DNA is TGCGCCAGCAGCCCGGGACTAGCGGGAGAGGGGGAGACC. Translation gives CASSPGLAGEGET. The whole CDR3 sequence is CASSPGLAGEGETQYF.

Concerning this clone itself: Coverage ceases 3 residues before the CDR3 finishes, and the germline J gene fills in the end. The gene calls are TRBV18 and TRBJ2-2, with 13 nucleotides matching TRBD2. With V trimmed by 3 bases and J by 5 bases, 6 bases remained unmatched. In germline, CDR1 is KGHSH, CDR2 LQKENI. The CDR3 runs 17 residues. CDR3 DNA (partial): TGTGCCAGCTCACCCGGACTAGCGGGAGTTTCAACCGGGGAG. This codes for CASSPGLAGVSTGE. The full CDR3 is CASSPGLAGVSTGELFF.

The CDR3 spells CAGGLAITGEQYF. The part of the CDR3 DNA that was read is TGTGCCGGAGGACTAGCAATAACGGGCGAG. This sequence joins TRBV7-9 and TRBJ2-7; 8 bases align to TRBD2. The CDR3 is cut off 3 residues early in the read; its end comes from the germline J gene. Trimming at V came to 11 bases and at J to 6 bases, leaving 12 bases not matched to a gene. This CDR3 has 13 residues. Per germline, CDR1 SEHNR and CDR2 FQNEAQ (reference sequence).

Of note for this clone: The read stops 3 residues short of the end of the CDR3; the missing end is completed from the germline J gene. V usage is TRBV7-9 and J usage is TRBJ1-4, with D tentatively TRBD1 (6 bases). CDR3 length equals 14 residues. Germline V gives CDR1 SEHNR, CDR2 FQNEAQ (reference sequence). The V end was cut by 3 bases, the J end by 7 bases, with 12 bases between. The CDR3 bases that were read are TGTGCCAGCAGCTTTGACAGCAGGGGTGAAAAA. Its protein product is CASSFDSRGEK. The complete CDR3 sequence is CASSFDSRGEKLFF. Variable domain in full (rest from reference TRBV7-9 and TRBJ1-4): DTGVSQNPRHKITKRGQNVTFRCDPISEHNRLYWYRQTLGQGPEFLTYFQNEAQLEKSRLLSDRFSAERPKGSFSTLEIQRTEQGDSAMYLCASSFDSRGEKLFFGSGTQLSVL.

For this clone: The missing CDR3 end, 3 residues past where the read stops, is filled in from the germline J gene. The genes are TRBV11-2 and TRBJ2-7; D is unclear. The CDR3 consists of 13 residues. Trimming pared 3 bases from V and 0 bases from J, leaving 6 bases between. Germline CDR1 and CDR2: SGHAT and FQNNGV. CDR3 sequence: CASSFQVSYEQYF. CDR3 DNA, as far as it was read: TGTGCCAGCAGCTTCCAGGTCTCCTACGAG. Filled out from reference TRBV11-2 and TRBJ2-7, the complete variable domain reads EAGVAQSPRYKIIEKRQSVAFWCNPISGHATLYWYQQILGQGPKLLIQFQNNGVVDDSQLPKDRFSAERLKGVDSTLKIQPAKLEDSAVYLCASSFQVSYEQYFGPGTRLTVT.

To note about this clone: The read ends 3 residues shy of where the CDR3 ends; the end is completed using the germline J gene. The gene calls are TRBV20-1 and TRBJ2-7, with a possible D match to TRBD1 (6 bases). CDR3 length equals 14 residues. Germline V lookup: CDR1 DFQATT, CDR2 SNEGSKA (reference sequence). Trimming pared 2 bases from V and 1 base from J, leaving 12 bases between. The covered CDR3 bases are TGCAGTGCTAGAAGGCAGGGGTTATCCTACGAG. This gives the protein CSARRQGLSYE. In full, the CDR3 reads CSARRQGLSYEQYF.